The entry below gives a single T cell receptor beta chain sequence along with its context. Its antigen is as yet unknown. Healthy bone marrow donors made up the cohort. This sample was taken from a study of cytomegalovirus exposure and HLA in healthy donors. General observations from the study: Most TCR beta V segments were productive about 87% or about 30% of the time in an earlier analysis. In a later analysis, an Asian-associated ancestry cluster reportedly showed fewer N-insertions than the roughly 690-donor mean.

This CDR3 comprises 13 residues. Germline V gene lookup returns CDR1 LNHNV and CDR2 YYDKDF (reference sequence). The V end lost 4 bases, the J end lost 0 bases, and 7 bases lay between the germline ends. The primer mix had 60 Vbeta and 13 Jbeta primers. Sequenced by immunoSEQ multiplex PCR; TCRdb stores in-frame clones only, minus some. The sample has about 190,000 clones, approximately 81% seen once; the top ten hold 3.8%. This TCR derives from a man aged 50-59 years in good health and CMV-seronegative. The chain couples TRBV15 to TRBJ2-7, with D tentatively TRBD1 (6 bases). The sequenced sample consisted of PBMCs. The CDR3 protein is CATSNRDSYEQYF. CDR3 sequence (DNA): TGTGCCACCAGCAACAGGGACTCCTACGAGCAGTACTTC.